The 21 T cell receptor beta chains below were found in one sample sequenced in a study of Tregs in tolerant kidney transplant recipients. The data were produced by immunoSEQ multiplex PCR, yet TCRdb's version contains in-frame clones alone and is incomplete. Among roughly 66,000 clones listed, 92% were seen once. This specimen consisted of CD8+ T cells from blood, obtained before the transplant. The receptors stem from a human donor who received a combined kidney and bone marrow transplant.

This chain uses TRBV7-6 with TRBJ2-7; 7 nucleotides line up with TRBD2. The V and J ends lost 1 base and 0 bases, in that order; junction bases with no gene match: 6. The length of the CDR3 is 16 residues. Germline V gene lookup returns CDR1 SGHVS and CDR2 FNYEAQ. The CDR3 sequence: CASSLGSSGYSYEQYF. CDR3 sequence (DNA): TGTGCCAGCAGCTTAGGGAGTAGCGGGTACTCCTACGAGCAGTACTTC. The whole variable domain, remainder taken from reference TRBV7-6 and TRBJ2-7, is GAGVSQSPRYKVTKRGQDVALRCDPISGHVSLYWYRQALGQGPEFLTYFNYEAQQDKSGLPNDRFSAERPEGSISTLTIQRTEQRDSAMYRCASSLGSSGYSYEQYFGPGTRLTVT.

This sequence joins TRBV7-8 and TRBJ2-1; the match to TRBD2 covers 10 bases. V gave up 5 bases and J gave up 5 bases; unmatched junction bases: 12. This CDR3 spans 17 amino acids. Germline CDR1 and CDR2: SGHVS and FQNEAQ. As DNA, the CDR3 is TGTGCCAGCAGCCCCCGAGGTAGCGGGGGGATCAACAATGAGCAGTTCTTC. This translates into CASSPRGSGGINNEQFF. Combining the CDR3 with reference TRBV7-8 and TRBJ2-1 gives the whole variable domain GAGVSQSPRYKVAKRGQDVALRCDPISGHVSLFWYQQALGQGPEFLTYFQNEAQLDKSGLPSDRFFAERPEGSVSTLKIQRTQQEDSAVYLCASSPRGSGGINNEQFFGPGTRLTVL.

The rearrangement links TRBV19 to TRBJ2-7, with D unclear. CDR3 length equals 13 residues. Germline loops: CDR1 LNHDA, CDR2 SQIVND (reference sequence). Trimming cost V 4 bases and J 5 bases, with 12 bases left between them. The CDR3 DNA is TGTGCCAGTAGTAATAGTTTTGCCAACGAGCAGTACTTC. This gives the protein CASSNSFANEQYF.

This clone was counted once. Here the CDR3 reads CASSQGWDKRSGELFF. The CDR3 DNA sequence: TGCGCCAGCAGCCAAGGTTGGGACAAGAGGTCCGGGGAGCTGTTTTTT. This chain links TRBV4-1 with TRBJ2-2; tentative D call: TRBD1 (6 bases). This CDR3 is 16 amino acids long. Between the trimmed V and J ends, which lost 1 base and 6 bases, there was a span of 15 bases. Germline CDR1 is MGHRA and CDR2 is YSYEKL.

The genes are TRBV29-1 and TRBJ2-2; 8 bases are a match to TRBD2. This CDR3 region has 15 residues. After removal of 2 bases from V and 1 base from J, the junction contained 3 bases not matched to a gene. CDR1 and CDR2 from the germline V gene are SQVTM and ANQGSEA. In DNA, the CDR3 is TGCAGCGTTGAACCCCGGGAGGGGAACACCGGGGAGCTGTTTTTT. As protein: CSVEPREGNTGELFF.

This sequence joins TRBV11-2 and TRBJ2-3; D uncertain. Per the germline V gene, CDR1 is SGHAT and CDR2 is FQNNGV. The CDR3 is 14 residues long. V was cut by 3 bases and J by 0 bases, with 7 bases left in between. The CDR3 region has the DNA TGTGCCAGCAGCTTTATAACTAGCACAGATACGCAGTATTTT. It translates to CASSFITSTDTQYF.

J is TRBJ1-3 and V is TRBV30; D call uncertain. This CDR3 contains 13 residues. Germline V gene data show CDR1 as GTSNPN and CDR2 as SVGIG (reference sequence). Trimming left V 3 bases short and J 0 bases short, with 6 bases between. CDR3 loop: CAWSSGSGNTIYF. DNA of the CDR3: TGTGCCTGGAGCTCGGGCTCTGGAAACACCATATATTTT.

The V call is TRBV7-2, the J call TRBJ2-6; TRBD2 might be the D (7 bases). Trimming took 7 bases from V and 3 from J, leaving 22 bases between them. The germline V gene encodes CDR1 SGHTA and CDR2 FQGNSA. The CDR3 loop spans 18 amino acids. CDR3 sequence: CASIERVGGAGGANVLTF. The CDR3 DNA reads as TGTGCCAGCATCGAAAGGGTAGGGGGGGCCGGTGGGGCCAACGTCCTGACTTTC.

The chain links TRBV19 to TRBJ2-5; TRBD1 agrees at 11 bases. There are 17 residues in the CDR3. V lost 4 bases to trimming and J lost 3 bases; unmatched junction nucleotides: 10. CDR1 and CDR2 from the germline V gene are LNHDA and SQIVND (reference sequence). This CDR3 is CASSNRDRGIPKETQYF. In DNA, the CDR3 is TGTGCCAGTAGTAACCGGGACAGGGGGATCCCAAAAGAGACCCAGTACTTC.

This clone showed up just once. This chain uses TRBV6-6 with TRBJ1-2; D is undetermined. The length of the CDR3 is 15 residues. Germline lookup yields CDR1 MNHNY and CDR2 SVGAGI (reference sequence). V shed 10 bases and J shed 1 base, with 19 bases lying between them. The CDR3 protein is CATFRRAGNNYGYTF. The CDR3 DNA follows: TGTGCCACCTTCCGGAGGGCAGGAAATAACTATGGCTACACCTTC.

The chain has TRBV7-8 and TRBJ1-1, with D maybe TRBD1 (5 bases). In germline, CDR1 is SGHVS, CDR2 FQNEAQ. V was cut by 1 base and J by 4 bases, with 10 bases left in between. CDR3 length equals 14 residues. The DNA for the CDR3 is TGTGCCAGCAGCTTAGGCGCAGGGTTCACTGAAGCTTTCTTT. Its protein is CASSLGAGFTEAFF.

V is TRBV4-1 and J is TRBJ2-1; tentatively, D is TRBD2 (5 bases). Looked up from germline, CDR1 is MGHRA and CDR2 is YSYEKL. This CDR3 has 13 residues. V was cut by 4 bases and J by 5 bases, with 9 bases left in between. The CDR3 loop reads CASSRTGNNEQFF. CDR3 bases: TGCGCCAGCAGCCGGACTGGTAACAATGAGCAGTTCTTC.

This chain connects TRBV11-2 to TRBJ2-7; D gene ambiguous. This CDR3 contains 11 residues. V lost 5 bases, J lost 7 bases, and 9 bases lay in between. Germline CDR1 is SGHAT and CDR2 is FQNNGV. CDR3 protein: CASSLNWEQYF. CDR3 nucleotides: TGTGCCAGCAGCCTTAACTGGGAGCAGTACTTC.

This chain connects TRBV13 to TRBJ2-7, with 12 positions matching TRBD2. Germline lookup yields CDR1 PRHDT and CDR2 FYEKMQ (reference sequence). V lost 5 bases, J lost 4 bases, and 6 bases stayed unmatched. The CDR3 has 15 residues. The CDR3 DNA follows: TGTGCCAGCAGCCACAGGACTAGCGGGATGTACGAGCAGTACTTC. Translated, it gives CASSHRTSGMYEQYF.

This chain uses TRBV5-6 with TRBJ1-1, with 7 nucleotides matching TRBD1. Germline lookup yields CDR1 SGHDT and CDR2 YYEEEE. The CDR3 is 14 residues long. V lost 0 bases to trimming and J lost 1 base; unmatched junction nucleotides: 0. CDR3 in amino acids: CASSLGTGNTEAFF. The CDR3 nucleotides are TGTGCCAGCAGCTTGGGGACAGGGAACACTGAAGCTTTCTTT.

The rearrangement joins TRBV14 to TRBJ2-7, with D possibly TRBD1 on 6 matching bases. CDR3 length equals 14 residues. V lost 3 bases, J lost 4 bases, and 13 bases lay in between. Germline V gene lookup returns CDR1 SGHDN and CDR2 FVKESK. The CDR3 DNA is TGTGCCAGCAGCCATCAGGGGTCACCTTACGAGCAGTACTTC. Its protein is CASSHQGSPYEQYF.

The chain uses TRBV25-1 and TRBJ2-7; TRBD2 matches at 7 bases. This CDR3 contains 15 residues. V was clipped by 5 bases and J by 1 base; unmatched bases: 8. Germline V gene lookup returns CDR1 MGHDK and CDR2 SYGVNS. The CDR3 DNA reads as TGTGCCAGCAGTTGGAGGGAGGGTACGTCCTACGAGCAGTACTTC. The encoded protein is CASSWREGTSYEQYF.

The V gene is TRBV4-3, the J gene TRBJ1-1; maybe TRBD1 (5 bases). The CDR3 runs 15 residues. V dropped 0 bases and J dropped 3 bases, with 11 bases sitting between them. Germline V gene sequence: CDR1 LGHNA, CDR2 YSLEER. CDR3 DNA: TGCGCCAGCAGCCAAGATCAGAGCAGGGACACTGAAGCTTTCTTT. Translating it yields CASSQDQSRDTEAFF.

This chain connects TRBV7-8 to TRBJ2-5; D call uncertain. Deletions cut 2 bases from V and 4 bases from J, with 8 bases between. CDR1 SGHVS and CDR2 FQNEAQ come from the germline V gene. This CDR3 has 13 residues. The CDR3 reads CASSLFGLETQYF. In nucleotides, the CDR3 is TGTGCCAGCAGCTTATTCGGTTTAGAGACCCAGTACTTC.

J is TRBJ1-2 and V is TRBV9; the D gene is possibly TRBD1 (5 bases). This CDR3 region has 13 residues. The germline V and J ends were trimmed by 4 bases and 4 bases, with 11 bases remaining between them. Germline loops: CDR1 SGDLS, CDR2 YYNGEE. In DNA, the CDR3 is TGTGCCAGCAGCCTAGGGGCCCTCTATGGCTACACCTTC. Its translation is CASSLGALYGYTF.

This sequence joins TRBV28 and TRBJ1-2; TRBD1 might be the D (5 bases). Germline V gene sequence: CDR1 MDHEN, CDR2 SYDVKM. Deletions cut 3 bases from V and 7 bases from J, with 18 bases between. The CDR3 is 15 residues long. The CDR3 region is CASSFSFRGRGGYTF. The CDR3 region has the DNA TGTGCCAGCAGTTTTAGCTTTCGGGGGAGAGGTGGCTACACCTTC.